This T cell receptor beta chain stems from a study of cytomegalovirus exposure and HLA in healthy donors. Regarding the study as a whole: Certain sequence variants were highly shared and formed a cluster, and this cluster was likely a sequencing artifact.

Notes on this clone: Its matching antigen is unknown.

The CDR3 sequence is 13 residues long. V was pared by 7 bases and J by 2 bases, with 7 bases of the junction left unmatched. Germline assignment: CDR1 SQVTM and CDR2 ANQGSEA. Use of 60 Vbeta and 13 Jbeta primers characterized the PCR. Original handling: Unique TCR beta chains totaled around 86 million in a later count, with approximately 11 million of them shared. The table came from immunoSEQ multiplex PCR; TCRdb's copy has only in-frame clones and leaves some out. The DNA gave D and trimming, while V, J and clone size come from that table. The sample carries around 120,000 clones, 70% recorded once.

V usage is TRBV29-1 and J usage is TRBJ2-7, with 8 bases fitting TRBD1. The sequenced sample was PBMCs. The sequence derives from a man in his forties in good health and CMV-seropositive. In DNA form, the CDR3 reads TGCAGCGGGAGGACAGGGTCGACCTACGAGCAGTACTTC. It encodes CSGRTGSTYEQYF.